This entry concerns a single TCR beta chain. Repertoires were generated with immunoSEQ multiplex PCR, while TCRdb's copy carries only in-frame clones and drops some. Of roughly 93,000 clones listed, around 92% are singletons. In germline, CDR1 is SNHLY, CDR2 FYNNEI. V shed 6 bases, J shed 6 bases, and the junction held 14 bases outside the gene matches. The CDR3 covers 15 residues. The data stem from a study of T cell changes during pregnancy in multiple sclerosis. The origin of this receptor is a female donor in good health, enrolled as a control in a pregnancy study. The material sequenced was peripheral blood, taken after pregnancy. The J gene is TRBJ2-7, the V gene TRBV2; TRBD1 matches 7 bases. This CDR3 is CASRGVTGERSEQYF. Here the CDR3 DNA reads TGTGCCAGCAGGGGCGTCACAGGGGAACGAAGCGAGCAGTACTTC.